The 21 T cell receptor beta chains below all came from one sample that was sequenced in a study of cytomegalovirus exposure and HLA in healthy donors. The table came from immunoSEQ multiplex PCR; TCRdb's copy has only in-frame clones and leaves some out. The repertoire holds some 250,000 clones, with about 90% as singletons. The sequencing input was PBMCs. These receptors were taken from a woman under 40 in good health and CMV-seronegative.

The chain couples TRBV7-2 to TRBJ2-7; D assignment may be TRBD1 or TRBD2 (5 bases each). There are 14 residues in the CDR3. Germline V CDR1 and CDR2: SGHTA, FQGNSA. V was shortened by 5 bases and J by 2 bases, with 13 bases between the two germline ends. CDR3 sequence reads: CASSRSRGTYEQYF. The CDR3 DNA reads TGTGCCAGCAGCCGATCGAGGGGTACCTACGAGCAGTACTTC.

The genes are TRBV5-6 and TRBJ2-7; tentatively, D is TRBD1 (6 bases). Germline values: CDR1 SGHDT, CDR2 YYEEEE. Trimming cost V 4 bases and J 3 bases, with 14 bases left between them. This CDR3 contains 14 residues. Here the CDR3 DNA reads TGTGCCAGCAGCCAACCGGACAGATACTACGAGCAGTACTTC. Its translation: CASSQPDRYYEQYF.

The V and J genes are TRBV29-1 and TRBJ2-3; D is possibly TRBD1 (5 bases). V was pared by 8 bases and J by 5 bases, with 11 bases between. The CDR3 sequence is 11 residues long. The germline V gene encodes CDR1 SQVTM and CDR2 ANQGSEA. CDR3 amino acids: CSKTGGDTQYF. Written as DNA, the CDR3 is TGCAGCAAAACAGGCGGAGATACGCAGTATTTT.

This CDR3 reads CASSRGVSYEQYF. In nucleotides, the CDR3 is TGTGCCTCCTCCAGGGGAGTCTCCTACGAGCAGTACTTC. This chain joins TRBV27 and TRBJ2-7, with D possibly being TRBD1 (6 bases). This CDR3 is built from 13 residues. Looked up from germline, CDR1 is MNHEY and CDR2 is SMNVEV (reference sequence). Trimming cost V 11 bases and J 0 bases, with 14 bases left between them.

The V and J genes are TRBV4-3 and TRBJ2-5, with 7 bases identical to TRBD2. Per germline, CDR1 LGHNA and CDR2 YSLEER. V shed 0 bases, J shed 1 base, and the junction held 8 bases outside the gene matches. The CDR3 covers 17 residues. The CDR3 spells CASSQDLGRTSQETQYF. In nucleotides, the CDR3 is TGCGCCAGCAGCCAAGATCTCGGGCGGACTAGCCAAGAGACCCAGTACTTC.

The chain has TRBV6-6 and TRBJ1-2, with D uncertain. The length of the CDR3 is 13 residues. V gave up 6 bases and J gave up 3 bases, with 11 bases separating them. Germline values: CDR1 MNHNY, CDR2 SVGAGI (reference sequence). The CDR3 here is CASSQDDHYGYTF. CDR3 DNA sequence: TGTGCCAGCAGCCAAGATGACCACTATGGCTACACCTTC.

The chain employs TRBV7-8 and TRBJ2-1; possibly TRBD2 for D (6 bases). With 5 bases removed from V and 8 bases from J, the gap between germline ends came to 22 bases. Germline-derived CDR1 and CDR2 are SGHVS and FQNEAQ. The CDR3 totals 16 residues. The CDR3 region has the DNA TGTGCCAGCAGCCCCGACAGACTAGGGCAGAGGGATGAGCAGTTCTTC. This sequence encodes CASSPDRLGQRDEQFF.

The genes are TRBV28 and TRBJ2-7; D perhaps matches TRBD2 (6 bases). The CDR3 is 14 residues long. V lost 9 bases and J lost 0, with 15 bases in between. CDR1 is MDHEN, CDR2 SYDVKM, per germline. Here the CDR3 DNA reads TGTGCCAGTAGGGGACTGACGGACTCCTACGAGCAGTACTTC. This gives the protein CASRGLTDSYEQYF. Drawing the rest from reference TRBV28 and TRBJ2-7, the complete variable domain is DVKVTQSSRYLVKRTGEKVFLECVQDMDHENMFWYRQDPGLGLRLIYFSYDVKMKEKGDIPEGYSVSREKKERFSLILESASTNQTSMYLCASRGLTDSYEQYFGPGTRLTVT.

The chain uses TRBV7-8 and TRBJ1-1; tentatively, D is TRBD1 (6 bases). CDR1 and CDR2 (germline): SGHVS, FQNEAQ. Trimming stripped 6 bases from V and 0 bases from J, with 14 bases between. The CDR3 is made up of 15 amino acids. The CDR3 DNA follows: TGTGCCAGCAGAAACCAAGGGACACTGAACACTGAAGCTTTCTTT. This sequence encodes CASRNQGTLNTEAFF.

The rearrangement joins TRBV4-1 to TRBJ1-1; D gene uncertain. The germline V and J ends were trimmed by 2 bases and 1 base, with 8 bases remaining between them. Germline CDR1 MGHRA, CDR2 YSYEKL. The CDR3 contains 14 residues. This CDR3 is CASSQRTANTEAFF. CDR3 sequence (DNA): TGCGCCAGCAGCCAACGTACTGCGAACACTGAAGCTTTCTTT.

This sequence joins TRBV25-1 and TRBJ2-3; perhaps TRBD2 as D (5 bases). With 5 bases removed from V and 4 bases from J, the gap between germline ends came to 13 bases. The germline V gene encodes CDR1 MGHDK and CDR2 SYGVNS. The CDR3 contains 14 residues. CDR3 sequence (DNA): TGTGCCAGCAGTACCGGGATCCCCCCAGATACGCAGTATTTT. Translation gives CASSTGIPPDTQYF. Based on the CDR3 plus reference TRBV25-1 and TRBJ2-3, the full variable domain is EADIYQTPRYLVIGTGKKITLECSQTMGHDKMYWYQQDPGMELHLIHYSYGVNSTEKGDLSSESTVSRIRTEHFPLTLESARPSHTSQYLCASSTGIPPDTQYFGPGTRLTVL.

A remark on this clone: Other DNA sequences in the same sample also yield this CDR3. J is TRBJ2-2 and V is TRBV27; D gene uncertain. The V gene's germline CDR1 is MNHEY and CDR2 SMNVEV (reference sequence). Trimming removed 3 bases from V and 0 bases from J, with 8 bases in between. CDR3 length equals 15 residues. The chain's CDR3 is CASSLRTANTGELFF. CDR3 nucleotides: TGTGCCAGCAGTTTGCGTACAGCGAACACCGGGGAGCTGTTTTTT.

The rearrangement uses TRBV4-1 and TRBJ2-3; the D gene is possibly TRBD2 (6 bases). The germline gives CDR1 MGHRA, CDR2 YSYEKL. V gave up 1 base and J gave up 4 bases, with 6 bases separating them. This CDR3 has 13 residues. CDR3 in amino acids: CASSQGEADTQYF. In DNA, the CDR3 is TGCGCCAGCAGCCAAGGGGAGGCAGATACGCAGTATTTT.

The chain employs TRBV2 and TRBJ2-1; D might be TRBD2 (6 bases). This CDR3 has 12 amino acids. Trimming stripped 1 base from V and 9 bases from J, with 7 bases between. Germline lookup yields CDR1 SNHLY and CDR2 FYNNEI. This CDR3 is CASSEEGGEQFF. CDR3 sequence (DNA): TGTGCCAGCAGTGAAGAGGGAGGTGAGCAGTTCTTC.

CDR3 protein: CASSPFAGRGRETQYF. CDR3 DNA: TGTGCCAGCAGCCCTTTTGCCGGGAGGGGGCGTGAGACCCAGTACTTC. V and J are TRBV13 and TRBJ2-5, with D possibly matching TRBD2 (8 bases). This CDR3 spans 16 amino acids. Per the germline V gene, CDR1 is PRHDT and CDR2 is FYEKMQ (reference sequence). Trimming took 5 bases from V and 5 from J, leaving 21 bases between them.

V is TRBV14 and J is TRBJ2-5; possible D gene TRBD1, 5 bases. The CDR3 totals 15 residues. V lost 2 bases to trimming and J lost 3 bases, with 13 bases between them. Germline V gene lookup returns CDR1 SGHDN and CDR2 FVKESK. CDR3 bases: TGTGCCAGCAGCCAATGGCAGGGAAGGGAAGAGACCCAGTACTTC. It specifies CASSQWQGREETQYF.

For the CDR3, the DNA is TGTGCCAGCAGCCTAGGACTAGTGGGTAGCACAGATACGCAGTATTTT. Translation gives CASSLGLVGSTDTQYF. The chain joins TRBV6-6 to TRBJ2-3; 7 nucleotides agree with TRBD2. Per germline, CDR1 MNHNY and CDR2 SVGAGI (reference sequence). The CDR3 consists of 16 residues. The V segment lost 6 bases and the J segment 0 bases; nucleotides outside the gene matches: 9.

In this sample, this clone turned up once. The chain uses TRBV4-2 and TRBJ1-5; 12 bases match TRBD1. This CDR3 has 18 residues. J was trimmed by 6 bases and V by 2 bases; bases with no gene match: 11. CDR1 and CDR2 from the germline V gene are LGHNA and YNFKEQ. The CDR3 region has the DNA TGTGCCAGCAGCCAAATTGGAACCGGGACAGGGGGCTCTCAGCCCCAGCATTTT. Translated: CASSQIGTGTGGSQPQHF.

V gene TRBV19 combines with J gene TRBJ1-4, with D unclear. CDR3 size: 13 residues. V was pared by 4 bases and J by 7 bases, with 10 bases between. Germline V gives CDR1 LNHDA, CDR2 SQIVND (reference sequence). The CDR3 sequence: CASSTTRSEKLFF. The CDR3 bases are TGTGCCAGTAGTACGACGAGGAGTGAAAAACTGTTTTTT.

The V gene is TRBV15, the J gene TRBJ2-2; D not resolved. Deletions cut 0 bases from V and 4 bases from J, with 12 bases between. The CDR3 has 16 residues. Germline V gene data show CDR1 as LNHNV and CDR2 as YYDKDF (reference sequence). The CDR3 nucleotides read TGTGCCACCAGCAGAGAGGGTCGAGACATCACCGGGGAGCTGTTTTTT. Its protein is CATSREGRDITGELFF.

V is TRBV5-1 and J is TRBJ2-2; perhaps TRBD1 as D (5 bases). The germline V gene has CDR1 SGHRS and CDR2 YFSETQ. The CDR3 extends over 16 amino acids. The V and J ends lost 4 bases and 3 bases respectively, with 16 bases between them. CDR3 bases: TGCGCCAGCAGCAGAGAGGAACAGGTTTACACCGGGGAGCTGTTTTTT. Protein: CASSREEQVYTGELFF.